The 10 T cell receptor beta chains below all came from one sample that was sequenced in a study of response to subunit inactivated influenza vaccine. TCRdb re-analysed the RT-PCR reads in MiXCR, keeping a single row per CDR3 protein. The sample carries about half a million distinct CDR3 sequences, approximately 11% recorded once. Sequencing used PBMCs from blood, obtained roughly 46 days after vaccination. These receptors were obtained from a man aged 45-65 years who received an inactivated influenza vaccine.

About this clonotype itself: A much larger clonotype is one base distant, so this may be a read error. The genes are TRBV20-1 and TRBJ2-7; 10 nucleotides match TRBD1. There are 16 residues in the CDR3. Per the germline V gene, CDR1 is DFQATT and CDR2 is SNEGSKA (reference sequence). The CDR3 bases are TGCAGTGCTTCCGGGACAGGGGTCCCTTATACCTACAAGCAGTACTTC. Its translation: CSASGTGVPYTYKQYF.

This clonotype came up a few times. This chain uses TRBV7-8 with TRBJ2-3; 8 positions match TRBD2. J gave up 4 bases and V 1 base, and 7 bases lay outside the gene matches. CDR1 SGHVS and CDR2 FQNEAQ come from the germline V gene. The CDR3 spans 16 residues. The CDR3 DNA is TGTGCCAGCAGCTTAGGCGGCGGGAGGATGGCAGATACGCAGTATTTT. As protein: CASSLGGGRMADTQYF.

This clonotype has more than one count but fewer than ten. This chain uses TRBV12-3 or TRBV12-4 with TRBJ2-1, with D perhaps matching TRBD2 (6 bases). V lost 3 bases and J 7 bases, leaving 22 bases between the germline ends. This CDR3 spans 17 amino acids. The CDR3 sequence: CASSFLGTGAWKNEQFF. Here the CDR3 DNA reads TGTGCCAGCAGTTTTCTCGGGACTGGAGCGTGGAAGAATGAGCAGTTCTTC.

This clonotype was detected many times. The rearrangement uses TRBV28 and TRBJ2-3; D ambiguous. The CDR3 extends over 14 amino acids. Germline assignment: CDR1 MDHEN and CDR2 SYDVKM. V shed 6 bases and J shed 6 bases, with 16 bases lying between them. CDR3 in amino acids: CASSPLLIMDTQYF. The CDR3 region has the DNA TGTGCCAGCAGCCCGCTGCTTATCATGGATACGCAGTATTTT. Full variable domain (remainder filled in from reference TRBV28 and TRBJ2-3): DVKVTQSSRYLVKRTGEKVFLECVQDMDHENMFWYRQDPGLGLRLIYFSYDVKMKEKGDIPEGYSVSREKKERFSLILESASTNQTSMYLCASSPLLIMDTQYFGPGTRLTVL.

V is TRBV7-6 and J is TRBJ1-1; the D is unclear. Germline CDR1 and CDR2: SGHVS and FNYEAQ. This CDR3 region has 13 residues. V dropped 3 bases and J dropped 1 base, with 6 bases sitting between them. DNA for the CDR3: TGTGCCAGCAGCTTTTCAGAGAACACTGAAGCTTTCTTT. It is translated as CASSFSENTEAFF.

The V call is TRBV7-2, the J call TRBJ2-5, with TRBD2 matching 9 bases. J lost 5 bases, V lost 5 bases, and 3 bases had no gene match. The germline CDR1 and CDR2 sequences are SGHTA and FQGNSA. The CDR3 totals 13 residues. The CDR3 DNA sequence: TGTGCCAGCAGCCCCACTAGCGGGGAGACCCAGTACTTC. It codes for CASSPTSGETQYF.

A few counts support this clonotype. This chain connects TRBV6-5 to TRBJ1-1, with D maybe TRBD1 (5 bases). The V end lost 0 bases, the J end lost 6 bases, and 14 bases lay between the germline ends. The CDR3 runs to 15 residues. Looked up from germline, CDR1 is MNHEY and CDR2 is SVGAGI. DNA of the CDR3: TGTGCCAGCAGTTACTCGGATGATATGGGGGCTGAAGCTTTCTTT. Its protein product is CASSYSDDMGAEAFF.

The chain is built from TRBV10-3 and TRBJ2-7; weak D call: TRBD2 (5 bases). CDR3 length: 14 residues. V was trimmed by 7 bases and J by 7 bases, leaving 20 bases between them. Per germline, CDR1 ENHRY and CDR2 SYGVKD. The CDR3 DNA sequence: TGTGCCATCATGAATAGGGAGAGACATGAGGAGCAGTACTTC. Residues: CAIMNRERHEEQYF.

The genes are TRBV12-3 or TRBV12-4 and TRBJ2-4, with D uncertain. The V end was cut by 2 bases, the J end by 5 bases, with 7 bases between. This CDR3 spans 13 amino acids. The CDR3 loop is CASSLYEENIQYF. For the CDR3, the DNA is TGTGCCAGCAGTTTATACGAGGAAAACATTCAGTACTTC.

The V gene is TRBV5-6, the J gene TRBJ1-6; 9 bases line up with TRBD1. The CDR3 covers 16 residues. The germline CDR1 and CDR2 sequences are SGHDT and YYEEEE. The J segment lost 10 bases and the V segment lost 4 bases, leaving 12 bases of the junction unmatched. In DNA, the CDR3 is TGTGCCAGCAGCCCATTGACAGGGGGAACCACATCACCCCTCCACTTT. Encoded protein: CASSPLTGGTTSPLHF.